These 22 T cell receptor beta chains were all obtained from the same sample, sequenced in a study of T cells in Graves' hyperthyroidism and ophthalmopathy. The CDR3 regions of TCR beta were amplified from RNA transcripts. The TCR CDR3 first-round RT-PCR relied on the HTBI primer set. Using its own MiXCR run on the multiplex PCR reads, TCRdb lists one record per CDR3 protein. The sample consists of 370,000 or so distinct CDR3 sequences, around a quarter of them appearing once. Specimen: blood. Source of these receptors: a man between 45 and 60 years old with Graves' hyperthyroidism.

There are many counts of this clonotype. Here the CDR3 DNA reads TGTGCCAGCAGCTTAGAGACTAGCGGAAACTACGAGCAGTACTTC. This sequence encodes CASSLETSGNYEQYF. The rearrangement links TRBV7-9 to TRBJ2-7; 9 nucleotides agree with TRBD2. Per the germline V gene, CDR1 is SEHNR and CDR2 is FQNEAQ (reference sequence). CDR3 size: 15 residues. J was trimmed by 3 bases and V by 1 base; bases with no gene match: 4.

The rearrangement uses TRBV3-1 and TRBJ1-2; TRBD1 is a possible D gene (6 bases). Per the germline V gene, CDR1 is LGHDT and CDR2 is YNNKEL (reference sequence). The V end was cut by 5 bases, the J end by 4 bases, with 11 bases between. This CDR3 is 13 amino acids long. Here the CDR3 DNA reads TGTGCCAGCAGCTGGGGGGGCTCCTATGGCTACACCTTC. Amino acids: CASSWGGSYGYTF.

The chain employs TRBV2 and TRBJ1-1, with D hard to call. The CDR3 contains 13 residues. The V end was cut by 3 bases, the J end by 2 bases, with 7 bases between. Germline-derived CDR1 and CDR2 are SNHLY and FYNNEI. The CDR3, as DNA: TGTGCCAGCAGTGACGACCTTAACACTGAAGCTTTCTTT. Protein product: CASSDDLNTEAFF. Supplemented by reference TRBV2 and TRBJ1-1, the full variable domain reads EPEVTQTPSHQVTQMGQEVILRCVPISNHLYFYWYRQILGQKVEFLVSFYNNEISEKSEIFDDQFSVERPDGSNFTLKIRSTKLEDSAMYFCASSDDLNTEAFFGQGTRLTVV.

This clonotype has ten or more counts. This chain joins TRBV20-1 and TRBJ2-3; the D gene is possibly TRBD2 (5 bases). CDR1 and CDR2 (germline): DFQATT, SNEGSKA (reference sequence). The CDR3 sequence is 13 residues long. V gave up 6 bases and J gave up 0 bases, with 10 bases separating them. The CDR3 DNA reads TGCAGTGCCAGGAGGAGTAGCACAGATACGCAGTATTTT. Protein product: CSARRSSTDTQYF.

This clonotype has just a few counts. The chain is built from TRBV3-1 and TRBJ1-5, with D tentatively TRBD1 (5 bases). Trimming left V 1 base short and J 5 bases short, with 18 bases between. Germline V gene data show CDR1 as LGHDT and CDR2 as YNNKEL (reference sequence). There are 17 residues in the CDR3. CDR3 protein: CASSQGLGGPYYQPQHF. The CDR3 nucleotides read TGTGCCAGCAGCCAAGGTCTCGGGGGTCCCTATTATCAGCCCCAGCATTTT. The full variable domain, its missing parts supplied by reference TRBV3-1 and TRBJ1-5, is DTAVSQTPKYLVTQMGNDKSIKCEQNLGHDTMYWYKQDSKKFLKIMFSYNNKELIINETVPNRFSPKSPDKAHLNLHINSLELGDSAVYFCASSQGLGGPYYQPQHFGDGTRLSIL.

The chain carries TRBV10-1 and TRBJ2-7; 10 nucleotides line up with TRBD2. CDR3 size: 18 residues. Germline assignment: CDR1 WNHNN and CDR2 SYGVQD (reference sequence). Trimming cost V 0 bases and J 6 bases; bases outside gene matches: 14. The CDR3 is CASSESLGLAGESSEQYF. The CDR3 DNA sequence: TGCGCCAGCAGTGAGTCATTGGGGCTAGCGGGAGAGTCCAGCGAGCAGTACTTC.

J is TRBJ2-1 and V is TRBV7-9; D remains unclear. The germline CDR1 and CDR2 sequences are SEHNR and FQNEAQ (reference sequence). This CDR3 is 16 amino acids long. Trimming stripped 1 base from V and 0 bases from J, with 10 bases between. The CDR3 DNA follows: TGTGCCAGCAGCTTAGAATACGGTAACTCCTACAATGAGCAGTTCTTC. Residues: CASSLEYGNSYNEQFF.

The rearrangement links TRBV2 to TRBJ2-2; TRBD2 aligns across 7 bases. Trimming removed 8 bases from V and 0 bases from J; junction bases left unmatched: 6. Germline CDR1 SNHLY, CDR2 FYNNEI. This CDR3 has 15 residues. Here the CDR3 reads CASQSGGPNTGELFF. DNA of the CDR3: TGTGCCAGCCAGTCGGGGGGTCCGAACACCGGGGAGCTGTTTTTT.

With respect to this clonotype: A much larger clone differs from this one at a single base, so this may be a read error. The rearrangement links TRBV20-1 to TRBJ2-5; D not certain. From germline, CDR1 is DFQATT and CDR2 SNEGSKA (reference sequence). CDR3 size: 14 residues. V was trimmed by 0 bases and J by 5 bases, leaving 13 bases between them. As DNA, the CDR3 is TGCAGTGCTAGAGATGAATCGTACATGGAGACCCAGTACTTC. Its protein product is CSARDESYMETQYF.

This rearrangement joins TRBV6-1 to TRBJ2-3; 10 bases fit TRBD2. V gave up 2 bases and J gave up 5 bases; unmatched junction bases: 4. This CDR3 has 15 amino acids. CDR1 and CDR2 from the germline V gene are MNHNS and SASEGT. The chain's CDR3 is CASSESIAGGDTQYF. CDR3 sequence (DNA): TGTGCCAGCAGTGAAAGTATAGCGGGAGGAGATACGCAGTATTTT.

The chain is built from TRBV28 and TRBJ2-1, with 8 bases matching TRBD1. Germline CDR1 and CDR2: MDHEN and SYDVKM. The CDR3 spans 12 residues. Trimming removed 6 bases from V and 12 bases from J; junction bases left unmatched: 7. CDR3 DNA sequence: TGTGCCAGCAGACACACAGGGGGAATGCAGTTCTTC. It specifies CASRHTGGMQFF.

This clonotype was recorded a few times. The chain uses TRBV28 and TRBJ1-2; 7 bases are a match to TRBD1. This CDR3 is 13 amino acids long. V lost 5 bases, J lost 4 bases, and 4 bases stayed unmatched. Germline assignment: CDR1 MDHEN and CDR2 SYDVKM. The CDR3 reads CASSTTGPYGYTF. The CDR3 region has the DNA TGTGCCAGCAGTACGACAGGGCCCTATGGCTACACCTTC.

V gene TRBV27 combines with J gene TRBJ2-7; TRBD2 agrees at 7 bases. The V and J ends lost 2 bases and 4 bases, in that order; junction bases with no gene match: 5. Germline V gives CDR1 MNHEY, CDR2 SMNVEV (reference sequence). CDR3 length: 14 residues. The CDR3 DNA follows: TGTGCCAGCAGTTTAAGGCGGGAGAAATACGAGCAGTACTTC. Protein: CASSLRREKYEQYF.

This clonotype has a handful of counts. The chain combines TRBV12-3 or TRBV12-4 with TRBJ2-1; 8 bases match TRBD2. The CDR3 is made up of 12 amino acids. V shed 6 bases and J 10 bases; nucleotides not matched to a gene: 5. The CDR3 DNA reads TGTGCCAGCAGCTTTGGCGGGGGGGAGCAGTTCTTC. Translated, it gives CASSFGGGEQFF.

This clonotype was seen at least ten times. CDR3 amino acids: CASSLGRLAGRGEQYF. The CDR3 DNA follows: TGTGCCAGCAGCCTTGGAAGACTAGCGGGAAGGGGCGAGCAGTACTTC. V usage is TRBV7-2 and J usage is TRBJ2-7, with 11 nucleotides matching TRBD2. Germline-derived CDR1 and CDR2 are SGHTA and FQGNSA. The CDR3 runs to 16 residues. With V trimmed by 5 bases and J by 6 bases, 12 bases remained unmatched. Drawing the rest from reference TRBV7-2 and TRBJ2-7, the complete variable domain is GAGVSQSPSNKVTEKGKDVELRCDPISGHTALYWYRQSLGQGLEFLIYFQGNSAPDKSGLPSDRFSAERTGGSVSTLTIQRTQQEDSAVYLCASSLGRLAGRGEQYFGPGTRLTVT.

The CDR3, as DNA: TGCGCCAGCAGCTTGAAGTTTATAGACGAGCAGTACTTC. Its translation: CASSLKFIDEQYF. The gene calls are TRBV5-1 and TRBJ2-7; D gene unclear. The CDR3 length is 13 residues. V was cut by 1 base and J by 5 bases, with 10 bases left in between. Germline CDR1 SGHRS, CDR2 YFSETQ.

The table lists this clonotype with many counts. The chain couples TRBV28 to TRBJ2-3; unclear D gene. V was trimmed by 2 bases and J by 4 bases, leaving 10 bases between them. CDR1 is MDHEN and CDR2 is SYDVKM in the germline V gene. This CDR3 has 14 amino acids. CDR3 sequence: CASSLGLSPDTQYF. CDR3 bases: TGTGCCAGCAGTTTAGGGTTATCCCCAGATACGCAGTATTTT.

This clonotype was observed a handful of times. This rearrangement joins TRBV6-2 or TRBV6-3 to TRBJ2-7; TRBD2 agrees at 10 bases. The trim removed 2 bases at V and 3 bases at J, leaving 7 bases unmatched. The germline CDR1 and CDR2 sequences are MNHEY and SVGEGT. The CDR3 extends over 16 amino acids. CDR3 loop: CASSYVLAGKGYEQYF. CDR3 bases: TGTGCCAGCAGTTACGTACTAGCGGGAAAAGGCTACGAGCAGTACTTC.

The genes are TRBV6-1 and TRBJ1-6, with TRBD1 identical over 10 bases. Losses at the gene ends were 6 bases for V and 6 bases for J; bases not matched to a gene: 8. This CDR3 spans 16 amino acids. Germline lookup yields CDR1 MNHNS and CDR2 SASEGT. This chain's CDR3 is CASRPPGQGGNSPLHF. The CDR3 DNA sequence: TGTGCCAGCAGACCTCCAGGACAGGGGGGTAATTCACCCCTCCACTTT.

This clonotype was seen a handful of times. A much larger clone differs from this one at a single base, so this may be a read error. The chain joins TRBV2 to TRBJ1-1, with D possibly being TRBD1 (5 bases). Looked up from germline, CDR1 is SNHLY and CDR2 is FYNNEI. This CDR3 has 16 amino acids. V was pared by 6 bases and J by 4 bases, with 21 bases between. The CDR3 loop reads CASRPLRRGSGTEAFF. The CDR3 DNA sequence: TGTGCCAGCAGACCTCTTAGGAGGGGTTCGGGCACTGAAGCTTTCTTT.

This clonotype occurred a few times. This chain links TRBV28 with TRBJ1-1; 7 nucleotides line up with TRBD1. CDR1 is MDHEN and CDR2 is SYDVKM in the germline V gene. The CDR3 covers 13 residues. After removal of 8 bases from V and 4 bases from J, the junction contained 7 bases not matched to a gene. The CDR3 here is CASLPGQTTEAFF. In DNA form, the CDR3 reads TGTGCCAGCCTGCCGGGACAGACCACTGAAGCTTTCTTT.

In this sample, this clonotype turned up a few times. The rearrangement uses TRBV12-3 or TRBV12-4 and TRBJ1-1; possible D gene TRBD1, 5 bases. This CDR3 has 12 residues. Deletions cut 6 bases from V and 10 bases from J, with 15 bases between. CDR3 coding DNA: TGTGCCAGCAGCGTCACCCGCGGGGCAGCTTTCTTT. It yields the protein CASSVTRGAAFF.